Listed below are T cell receptor beta chains from one sample, sequenced in a study of T cell responses to AZD1222 COVID-19 vaccine. Here immunoSEQ multiplex PCR was the method, and the copy in TCRdb shows in-frame clones only, minus some. The sample lists over 85,000 clones, over 85% seen once, with roughly 15% in the top ten. This sample comprised peripheral blood, obtained 28 days after the second AZD1222 dose. Receptor source: an adult who received the AZD1222 COVID-19 vaccine. Both conserved end residues are part of each CDR3. The D gene is left open where the match is weak. Some rows mark clone size as missing; the rest say once, few, many or name a class of expanded clone.

D: TRBD2
size: .
V: TRBV28
J: TRBJ2-2
DNA: TGTGCCAGCAGTGTTACTAGCGGAGCTAACACCGGGGAGCTGTTTTTT
CDR3: CASSVTSGANTGELFF

D: .
size: .
V: TRBV2
J: TRBJ2-3
DNA: TGTGCCAACAGACTGACCGTCGTGAGGACAGATACGCAGTATTTT
CDR3: CANRLTVVRTDTQYF

D: TRBD2
size: .
V: TRBV13
J: TRBJ2-3
DNA: TGTGCCAGCAGCTTAGGCCTTGCGGGGGGGCAGTATTTT
CDR3: CASSLGLAGGQYF

D: .
size: .
V: TRBV15
J: TRBJ1-1
DNA: TGTGCCACCAGCACCAACGGCTTTTATAACACTGAAGCTTTCTTT
CDR3: CATSTNGFYNTEAFF

D: TRBD1
size: .
V: TRBV6-5
J: TRBJ1-1
DNA: TGTGCCACCAACCGAGCTGGGACAGCGAACACTGAAGCTTTCTTT
CDR3: CATNRAGTANTEAFF

D: .
size: .
V: TRBV7-2
J: TRBJ1-2
DNA: TGTGCCAGCAGCATACAGCTCTACGTTAACTATGGCTACACCTTC
CDR3: CASSIQLYVNYGYTF

D: .
size: .
V: TRBV9
J: TRBJ2-3
DNA: TGTGCCAGCAGCATCCAGGGATATCGCCCAGATACGCAGTATTTT
CDR3: CASSIQGYRPDTQYF

D: .
size: .
V: TRBV5-1
J: TRBJ2-7
DNA: TGCGCCAGCAGCTTTGGAGGGGCCAACTCCTACGAGCAGTACTTC
CDR3: CASSFGGANSYEQYF

D: TRBD2
size: .
V: TRBV4-2
J: TRBJ2-3
DNA: TGTGCCAGCAGCCCACACGAATCGACTAGCGGGAGATCGGATACGCAGTATTTT
CDR3: CASSPHESTSGRSDTQYF

D: .
size: .
V: TRBV5-1
J: TRBJ1-2
DNA: TGCGCCAGCAAAGGGAGTAACTATGGCTACACCTTC
CDR3: CASKGSNYGYTF

D: TRBD2
size: .
V: TRBV7-2
J: TRBJ2-3
DNA: TGTGCCAGCAGCCAAGTGAGCGGGGGGACAGATACGCAGTATTTT
CDR3: CASSQVSGGTDTQYF

D: TRBD1
size: .
V: TRBV18
J: TRBJ2-6
DNA: TGTGCCAGCTCACGTACCGGGACAGGGAGCTCTGGGGCCAACGTCCTGACTTTC
CDR3: CASSRTGTGSSGANVLTF

D: TRBD1
size: .
V: TRBV5-1
J: TRBJ1-2
DNA: TGCGCCAGCAGCTTAGGAGACAGGGACTATGGCTACACCTTC
CDR3: CASSLGDRDYGYTF

D: TRBD1
size: .
V: TRBV20-1
J: TRBJ1-5
DNA: TGCAGTGCTAGTGTCACAGGGGTCAATCAGCCCCAGCATTTT
CDR3: CSASVTGVNQPQHF

D: .
size: .
V: TRBV5-1
J: TRBJ1-1
DNA: TGCGCCAGCAGCTTGGAGGGTGGGTGGGTGAACACTGAAGCTTTCTTT
CDR3: CASSLEGGWVNTEAFF

D: TRBD2
size: .
V: TRBV6-5
J: TRBJ2-1
DNA: TGTGCCAGCATCGGACTAGCGGGGGTCGGGGAGCAGTTCTTC
CDR3: CASIGLAGVGEQFF

D: .
size: .
V: TRBV6-5
J: TRBJ2-1
DNA: TGTGCCAGCAGTTACGGGTCCAACAATGAGCAGTTCTTC
CDR3: CASSYGSNNEQFF

D: .
size: .
V: TRBV19
J: TRBJ1-1
DNA: TGTGCCAGTAGTATGGACAGGAACACTGAAGCTTTCTTT
CDR3: CASSMDRNTEAFF

D: TRBD2
size: few
V: TRBV6-5
J: TRBJ2-3
DNA: TGTGCCAGCAGTTATGGCCTAGCGGCCACAGATACGCAGTATTTT
CDR3: CASSYGLAATDTQYF

D: .
size: .
V: TRBV7-9
J: TRBJ2-3
DNA: TGTGCCAGCGGCGGGATGGCGGATACGCAGTATTTT
CDR3: CASGGMADTQYF

D: .
size: .
V: TRBV27
J: TRBJ2-4
DNA: TGTGCCAGCAGACAACTAGGGGGATACAAAAACATTCAGTACTTC
CDR3: CASRQLGGYKNIQYF

D: .
size: .
V: TRBV18
J: TRBJ1-2
DNA: TGTGCCAGCTCACCAGGGTCTGAGGGTTCCGCCTATGGCTACACCTTC
CDR3: CASSPGSEGSAYGYTF

D: TRBD2
size: .
V: TRBV5-1
J: TRBJ2-1
DNA: TGCGCCAGCAGCTTGGAGGGGTTCCTAGCGGGGTACAATGAGCAGTTCTTC
CDR3: CASSLEGFLAGYNEQFF

D: .
size: .
V: TRBV15
J: TRBJ1-5
DNA: TGTGCCACCAGCAGAGATTGGGGCAGAAATCAGCCCCAGCATTTT
CDR3: CATSRDWGRNQPQHF

D: TRBD1
size: .
V: TRBV11-2
J: TRBJ1-1
DNA: TGTGCCAGCAGCTTCTATGGGACAGTTCGCAACACTGAAGCTTTCTTT
CDR3: CASSFYGTVRNTEAFF

D: .
size: few
V: TRBV29-1
J: TRBJ1-2
DNA: TGCAGCGTTGAAGTTAATACCAGGGAGGACTATGGCTACACCTTC
CDR3: CSVEVNTREDYGYTF

D: .
size: .
V: TRBV4-2
J: TRBJ1-6
DNA: TGTGCCAGCAGCCAGGCTTTCGACAGCACCTTATCACCCCTCCACTTT
CDR3: CASSQAFDSTLSPLHF

D: .
size: .
V: TRBV5-1
J: TRBJ2-1
DNA: TGCGCCACCGCCTTGACAGGCTACAATGAGCAGTTCTTC
CDR3: CATALTGYNEQFF

D: TRBD1
size: once
V: TRBV2
J: TRBJ2-3
DNA: TGTGCCAGCAGTGCACGAGGATTTTCAGGGGGCGCTTCAGATACGCAGTATTTT
CDR3: CASSARGFSGGASDTQYF

D: TRBD1
size: .
V: TRBV19
J: TRBJ1-2
DNA: TGTGCCAGTAGCCTGGGACAGGGCCCCACCACTAACTATGGCTACACCTTC
CDR3: CASSLGQGPTTNYGYTF

D: .
size: once
V: TRBV18
J: TRBJ1-1
DNA: TGTGCCAGCTCCCAAGTCGCAGGACATCTGAACACTGAAGCTTTCTTT
CDR3: CASSQVAGHLNTEAFF

D: .
size: .
V: TRBV27
J: TRBJ2-1
DNA: TGTGCCAGCAGTTTATCCGACGGGAACAGGGAGCAGTTCTTC
CDR3: CASSLSDGNREQFF

D: .
size: .
V: TRBV10-3
J: TRBJ2-7
DNA: TGTGCCATCAGTGAACAGTCCTACGAGCAGTACTTC
CDR3: CAISEQSYEQYF

D: .
size: .
V: TRBV6-5
J: TRBJ1-3
DNA: TGTGCCAGCAGCCAACAGGGTGGGAACACCATATATTTT
CDR3: CASSQQGGNTIYF

D: .
size: once
V: TRBV29-1
J: TRBJ2-7
DNA: TGCAGCGTTGAAGATATGAGGGACGAGCAGTACTTC
CDR3: CSVEDMRDEQYF

D: .
size: .
V: TRBV20-1
J: TRBJ2-1
DNA: TGCAGTGCTAGTGACAGGCCCTTCCTCAATGAGCAGTTCTTC
CDR3: CSASDRPFLNEQFF

D: .
size: .
V: TRBV14
J: TRBJ1-1
DNA: TGTGCCAGCAGCCTCTTTGGTGCAGAGAACACTGAAGCTTTCTTT
CDR3: CASSLFGAENTEAFF

D: TRBD1
size: .
V: TRBV20-1
J: TRBJ2-1
DNA: TGCAGTGCTAGTAGGACAGGCCCCTTTGATGAGCAGTTCTTC
CDR3: CSASRTGPFDEQFF

D: .
size: .
V: TRBV28
J: TRBJ1-6
DNA: TGTGCCAGCAGTTTCGGGGGTTTTTATAATTCACCCCTCCACTTT
CDR3: CASSFGGFYNSPLHF

D: .
size: .
V: TRBV10-3
J: TRBJ1-2
DNA: TGTGCCATCAGTACAGCCTATGGCTACACCTTC
CDR3: CAISTAYGYTF

D: TRBD2
size: .
V: TRBV7-8
J: TRBJ2-2
DNA: TGTGCCAGCAGCTTAGAAGCGGGAGGGTACACCGGGGAGCTGTTTTTT
CDR3: CASSLEAGGYTGELFF

D: .
size: .
V: TRBV1
J: TRBJ1-5
DNA: TGCACCAGCTGGACAGGGAGGTTGCCCCAGCATTTT
CDR3: CTSWTGRLPQHF

D: .
size: .
V: TRBV5-8
J: TRBJ1-1
DNA: TGTGCCAGCAGCTTGGAGAGGGGCGCGAACACTGAAGCTTTCTTT
CDR3: CASSLERGANTEAFF

D: .
size: .
V: TRBV28
J: TRBJ1-1
DNA: TGTGCCAGCAGCGACACTGAAGCTTTCTTT
CDR3: CASSDTEAFF

D: .
size: .
V: TRBV7-8
J: TRBJ1-2
DNA: TGTGCCAGCAGCTTGGTAGAAAACTATGGCTACACCTTC
CDR3: CASSLVENYGYTF

D: TRBD2
size: many
V: TRBV9
J: TRBJ2-7
DNA: TGTGCCAGCAGCGTAGGGGGGACTAGCGGGGAGCAGTACTTC
CDR3: CASSVGGTSGEQYF

D: .
size: .
V: TRBV5-1
J: TRBJ2-5
DNA: TGCGCCAGCAGCTTGGGGGCAGGGATCAGTATGGAGACCCAGTACTTC
CDR3: CASSLGAGISMETQYF

D: .
size: .
V: TRBV6-5
J: TRBJ2-3
DNA: TGTGCCAGCAGTTGGACTCCCGATAGCACAGATACGCAGTATTTT
CDR3: CASSWTPDSTDTQYF

D: .
size: .
V: TRBV7-8
J: TRBJ1-5
DNA: TGTGCCAGCAGCTTAGACAGCCCCAATCAGCCCCAGCATTTT
CDR3: CASSLDSPNQPQHF

D: .
size: .
V: TRBV3-1/TRBV3-2
J: TRBJ1-1
DNA: TGTGCCAGCAGCCAGCCGCCCTTGGGCACTGAAGCTTTCTTT
CDR3: CASSQPPLGTEAFF

D: .
size: once
V: TRBV6-5
J: TRBJ1-5
DNA: TGTGCCAGCAGTTACTCCTGGGCAGGGACATTTCAGCCCCAGCATTTT
CDR3: CASSYSWAGTFQPQHF

D: .
size: .
V: TRBV28
J: TRBJ1-2
DNA: TGTGCCAGCAGTTTAGGGACCCTACGCGGCTACACCTTC
CDR3: CASSLGTLRGYTF

D: .
size: .
V: TRBV19
J: TRBJ2-1
DNA: TGTGCCAGTAGTACCCATTCGGGGCCTTTGAATGAGCAGTTCTTC
CDR3: CASSTHSGPLNEQFF